The rows below give T cell receptor beta chains drawn from one sample of a study of monozygotic twins with cystic fibrosis. Profiling relied on immunoSEQ multiplex PCR, and the TCRdb table lists in-frame clones only, not all of them. The profile shows 25,000 to 35,000 clones, over 80% of them singletons. Sequencing was done on a sample of blood. The receptors were gathered from a girl aged 2 to 9 with cystic fibrosis. Both conserved end residues are part of each CDR3. Fields, in order: CDR3 protein, CDR3 DNA, clone size, J gene, V gene, D gene. A D gene is named only where the DNA matches it firmly. Size values are once, few and many counts, or a class for expanded clones, and some rows have none.

CDR3: CASRIGQTGNTIYF
DNA: TGCGCCAGCAGGATCGGGCAAACTGGAAACACCATATATTTT
size: .
J: TRBJ1-3
V: TRBV5-1
D: .

CDR3: CASSELGSGGHEQFF
DNA: TGTGCCAGCAGTGAATTGGGGAGCGGAGGACATGAGCAGTTCTTC
size: .
J: TRBJ2-1
V: TRBV25-1
D: .

CDR3: CASSMGVSTEAFF
DNA: TGTGCCAGTAGTATGGGAGTTTCCACTGAAGCTTTCTTT
size: .
J: TRBJ1-1
V: TRBV19
D: .

CDR3: CASSLSTAFSNSPLHF
DNA: TGTGCCAGCAGTTTATCGACAGCTTTCTCTAATTCACCCCTCCACTTT
size: .
J: TRBJ1-6
V: TRBV27
D: .

CDR3: CASSDGDGTFEAFF
DNA: TGTGCCAGCAGTGACGGGGACGGAACATTTGAAGCTTTCTTT
size: .
J: TRBJ1-1
V: TRBV6-1
D: .

CDR3: CASSRTGGRGTEAFF
DNA: TGTGCCAGCAGCCGCACAGGGGGCAGGGGAACTGAAGCTTTCTTT
size: .
J: TRBJ1-1
V: TRBV25-1
D: TRBD1

CDR3: CASSHRVEGTEAFF
DNA: TGTGCCAGCAGTCACAGGGTCGAGGGCACTGAAGCTTTCTTT
size: .
J: TRBJ1-1
V: TRBV6-5
D: .

CDR3: CSAHSIETQYF
DNA: TGCAGTGCCCACTCCATCGAGACCCAGTACTTC
size: .
J: TRBJ2-5
V: TRBV20-1
D: .

CDR3: CASSQLTSLDEQFF
DNA: TGTGCCAGCAGCCAATTGACTAGCTTGGATGAGCAGTTCTTC
size: once
J: TRBJ2-1
V: TRBV14
D: TRBD2

CDR3: CASSVAEREGPYNEQFF
DNA: TGTGCCAGCAGCGTAGCTGAGCGGGAGGGCCCCTACAATGAGCAGTTCTTC
size: .
J: TRBJ2-1
V: TRBV9
D: TRBD2

CDR3: CASMTAGTYEQYF
DNA: TGTGCCAGCATGACGGCGGGGACTTACGAGCAGTACTTC
size: .
J: TRBJ2-7
V: TRBV6-5
D: .

CDR3: CASSERGGNIYEQYF
DNA: TGTGCCAGCAGTGAACGTGGGGGGAACATCTACGAGCAGTACTTC
size: .
J: TRBJ2-7
V: TRBV6-1
D: .

CDR3: CASRGSGGVRETQYF
DNA: TGTGCCAGCAGGGGTTCAGGGGGTGTCCGCGAGACCCAGTACTTC
size: .
J: TRBJ2-5
V: TRBV7-9
D: TRBD1

CDR3: CASSSWGQGGSGYTF
DNA: TGTGCCAGCAGTTCCTGGGGACAGGGCGGGAGTGGCTACACCTTC
size: .
J: TRBJ1-2
V: TRBV27
D: TRBD1

CDR3: CSVSSGGNEQFF
DNA: TGCAGCGTTTCTAGCGGGGGGAATGAGCAGTTCTTC
size: .
J: TRBJ2-1
V: TRBV29-1
D: TRBD2

CDR3: CASSATSFKADTQYF
DNA: TGTGCCAGCAGCGCCACTAGCTTTAAGGCAGATACGCAGTATTTT
size: .
J: TRBJ2-3
V: TRBV5-4
D: .

CDR3: CASSSHRVLFNSPLHF
DNA: TGTGCCAGCAGCTCCCACAGGGTCCTCTTTAATTCACCCCTCCACTTT
size: .
J: TRBJ1-6
V: TRBV11-2
D: .

CDR3: CATSRGDGELFF
DNA: TGTGCCACCAGCAGAGGGGACGGGGAGCTGTTTTTT
size: .
J: TRBJ2-2
V: TRBV15
D: .

CDR3: CASSQRGGTGEETQYF
DNA: TGTGCCAGCAGCCAAAGGGGCGGGACAGGGGAAGAGACCCAGTACTTC
size: .
J: TRBJ2-5
V: TRBV7-9
D: TRBD1

CDR3: CASSIYSGTSKNEQFF
DNA: TGTGCCAGCAGCATCTACTCCGGGACTAGTAAAAATGAGCAGTTCTTC
size: .
J: TRBJ2-1
V: TRBV7-9
D: TRBD2

CDR3: CAWSGPGQVPYNEQFF
DNA: TGTGCCTGGAGTGGCCCGGGACAGGTTCCCTACAATGAGCAGTTCTTC
size: .
J: TRBJ2-1
V: TRBV30
D: TRBD1

CDR3: CASSLRDSETNYGYTF
DNA: TGTGCCAGCTCACTCCGGGACAGCGAAACTAACTATGGCTACACCTTC
size: few
J: TRBJ1-2
V: TRBV18
D: TRBD1